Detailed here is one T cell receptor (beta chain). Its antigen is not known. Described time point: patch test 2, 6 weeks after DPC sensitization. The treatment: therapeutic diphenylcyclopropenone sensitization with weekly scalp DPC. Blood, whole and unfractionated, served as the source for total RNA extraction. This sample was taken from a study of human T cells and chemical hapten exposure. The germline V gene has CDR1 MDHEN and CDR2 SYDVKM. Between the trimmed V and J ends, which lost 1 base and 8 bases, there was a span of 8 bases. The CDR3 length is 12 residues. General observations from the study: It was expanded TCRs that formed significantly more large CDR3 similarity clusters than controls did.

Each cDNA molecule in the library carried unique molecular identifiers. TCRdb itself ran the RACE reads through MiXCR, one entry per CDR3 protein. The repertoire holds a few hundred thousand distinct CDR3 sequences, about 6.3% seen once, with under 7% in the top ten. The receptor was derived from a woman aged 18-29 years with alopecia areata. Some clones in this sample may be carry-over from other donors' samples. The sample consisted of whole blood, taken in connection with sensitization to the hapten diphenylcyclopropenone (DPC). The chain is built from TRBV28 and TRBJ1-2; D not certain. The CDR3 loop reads CASSLYTGGYTF. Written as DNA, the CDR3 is TGTGCCAGCAGTTTATATACTGGAGGCTACACCTTC.